The next 15 T cell receptor beta chains were all read from a single sample in a study of beta chain features in type 1 diabetes. These receptors' antigens are unknown. The sequenced template was cDNA made from the entire isolated RNA. Sequencing used immunoSEQ multiplex PCR; TCRdb keeps in-frame clones, though not all of them. The sample comprises 200,000 to 300,000 clones, roughly 20% of which are singletons, and roughly 0.028% rests with the top ten. Findings of the study overall: In every one of the four CD4+ subsets, TCRB CDR3s were moderately but significantly shorter in Type 1 diabetes patients.

The sequencing sample was made of naive CD4+ T cells from blood. The receptors derive from a woman between 40 and 50 years old with type 1 diabetes.

The chain joins TRBV5-4 to TRBJ2-7; no clear D. CDR1 is SGHNT and CDR2 is YYREEE in the germline V gene (reference sequence). The CDR3 extends over 13 amino acids. V shed 0 bases and J shed 7 bases, with 11 bases lying between them. CDR3 sequence reads: CASSLGGLKEQYF. CDR3 DNA: TGTGCCAGCAGCTTGGGTGGCCTCAAGGAGCAGTACTTC.

The genes are TRBV4-2 and TRBJ2-7; TRBD2 matches at 8 bases. Germline-derived CDR1 and CDR2 are LGHNA and YNFKEQ. CDR3 length equals 16 residues. V shed 0 bases, J shed 3 bases, and the junction held 7 bases outside the gene matches. CDR3 coding DNA: TGTGCCAGCAGCCAAGATATAACTAGCGGCAACTACGAGCAGTACTTC. This codes for CASSQDITSGNYEQYF.

V is TRBV27 and J is TRBJ2-1, with D possibly being TRBD1 (5 bases). This CDR3 has 17 amino acids. The V gene's germline CDR1 is MNHEY and CDR2 SMNVEV (reference sequence). Trimming took off 0 bases at V and 5 bases at J, with 17 bases between the two ends. The chain's CDR3 is CASSLSPPRGRNNEQFF. The CDR3 nucleotides read TGTGCCAGCAGTTTATCCCCCCCTAGGGGCAGGAACAATGAGCAGTTCTTC.

The chain links TRBV2 to TRBJ1-6; 9 bases agree with TRBD1. The CDR3 has 13 residues. V trimming: 9 bases; J trimming: 6 bases; junction bases outside the gene matches: 3. The V gene's germline CDR1 is SNHLY and CDR2 FYNNEI. The CDR3 region is CASYRGPNSPLHF. The DNA for the CDR3 is TGTGCCAGTTACAGGGGGCCTAATTCACCCCTCCACTTT.

This clone was found a few times. The gene calls are TRBV19 and TRBJ2-6; 7 positions match TRBD1. V was clipped by 4 bases and J by 2 bases; unmatched bases: 2. Germline V CDR1 and CDR2: LNHDA, SQIVND (reference sequence). This CDR3 is 15 amino acids long. This CDR3 reads CASSTTGAGANVLTF. The CDR3 DNA sequence: TGTGCCAGTAGTACCACAGGGGCTGGGGCCAACGTCCTGACTTTC.

The chain is built from TRBV29-1 and TRBJ2-5; weak D call: TRBD2 (5 bases). In germline, CDR1 is SQVTM, CDR2 ANQGSEA. V lost 3 bases, J lost 5 bases, and 13 bases lay in between. The CDR3 consists of 13 residues. DNA of the CDR3: TGCAGCGTTGATCTGAGGGTAGGGGAGACCCAGTACTTC. This sequence encodes CSVDLRVGETQYF.

This clone was seen more than once but under ten times. The chain links TRBV9 to TRBJ1-6; TRBD1 might be the D (6 bases). Germline V gene data show CDR1 as SGDLS and CDR2 as YYNGEE. There are 15 residues in the CDR3. Trimming took off 2 bases at V and 2 bases at J, with 8 bases between the two ends. The CDR3 loop reads CASSVTGTYNSPLHF. For the CDR3, the DNA is TGTGCCAGCAGCGTTACAGGGACCTATAATTCACCCCTCCACTTT.

The chain recombines TRBV11-2 with TRBJ2-3; TRBD1 agrees at 10 bases. Germline CDR1 is SGHAT and CDR2 is FQNNGV. Unmatched junction bases numbered 6, after V lost 3 bases and J lost 6 bases. The CDR3 has 15 residues. CDR3 nucleotide sequence: TGTGCCAGCAGCTTGTTGGGACAGGGGACGGATACGCAGTATTTT. Protein sequence: CASSLLGQGTDTQYF.

The chain combines TRBV29-1 with TRBJ2-6, with D unresolved. The CDR3 totals 13 residues. Looked up from germline, CDR1 is SQVTM and CDR2 is ANQGSEA. The V end was cut by 2 bases, the J end by 0 bases, with 2 bases between. CDR3 in amino acids: CSVELSGANVLTF. CDR3 sequence (DNA): TGCAGCGTTGAACTCTCTGGGGCCAACGTCCTGACTTTC.

The genes are TRBV5-1 and TRBJ2-7; a weak D match, TRBD2 (6 bases). The CDR3 extends over 14 amino acids. The V and J ends lost 6 bases and 1 base respectively, with 14 bases between them. Germline CDR1 reads SGHRS; CDR2 reads YFSETQ. The CDR3 DNA sequence: TGCGCCAGCACCCCCAGTGGACTATCCTACGAGCAGTACTTC. Its translation: CASTPSGLSYEQYF.

The rearrangement links TRBV30 to TRBJ2-7, with TRBD1 as a possible D gene (6 bases). The CDR3 is 12 residues long. The germline V gene encodes CDR1 GTSNPN and CDR2 SVGIG (reference sequence). Trimming shortened V by 2 bases and J by 5 bases, and 10 bases separated the two germline ends. In DNA, the CDR3 is TGTGCCTGGAGTTTTAACAGGGACGAGCAGTACTTC. The encoded protein is CAWSFNRDEQYF.

The J gene is TRBJ2-2, the V gene TRBV9; the D is unclear. The V end was cut by 4 bases, the J end by 0 bases, with 7 bases between. Germline lookup yields CDR1 SGDLS and CDR2 YYNGEE. The CDR3 extends over 14 amino acids. The CDR3 region has the DNA TGTGCCAGCAGCCGGCAGGCGAACACCGGGGAGCTGTTTTTT. Amino acid sequence: CASSRQANTGELFF.

The chain employs TRBV5-4 and TRBJ1-2; TRBD1 is a possible D gene (5 bases). The CDR3 is 13 residues long. CDR1 and CDR2 from the germline V gene are SGHNT and YYREEE (reference sequence). V lost 1 base to trimming and J lost 8 bases, with 12 bases between them. The CDR3 sequence: CASSLWVSGGYTF. CDR3 DNA: TGTGCCAGCAGCTTGTGGGTTTCAGGGGGCTACACCTTC.

This clone occurred a few times. This chain connects TRBV27 to TRBJ2-7; the D is unclear. V lost 5 bases and J lost 3, with 5 bases in between. The length of the CDR3 is 11 residues. The germline V gene encodes CDR1 MNHEY and CDR2 SMNVEV (reference sequence). The DNA for the CDR3 is TGTGCCAGCAGTCTCTACTACGAGCAGTACTTC. Translated, it gives CASSLYYEQYF.

Only a few counts were recorded for this clone. The rearrangement joins TRBV5-1 to TRBJ2-5; 14 nucleotides line up with TRBD2. J lost 4 bases, V lost 4 bases, and 6 bases had no gene match. The CDR3 loop spans 16 amino acids. The germline V gene has CDR1 SGHRS and CDR2 YFSETQ. CDR3 in amino acids: CASSAGLAGGGETQYF. The CDR3 DNA sequence: TGCGCCAGCAGCGCCGGACTAGCGGGAGGTGGAGAGACCCAGTACTTC.